The 25 T cell receptor beta chains below all came from one sample that was sequenced in a study of blood T cells in healthy people across ages. Sample-barcoded 5' priming and a J-beta primer mix drove a second PCR of roughly 6 to 12 cycles. MiXCR, run by TCRdb on the 5' RACE reads, gives a single entry per CDR3 protein. The table has 730,000 or so distinct CDR3 sequences, around 41% seen once. The sequenced sample was blood. These receptors were taken from an elderly man in good health.

The chain uses TRBV7-2 and TRBJ1-4; D is uncertain. Germline V gene data show CDR1 as SGHTA and CDR2 as FQGNSA. V was clipped by 1 base and J by 3 bases, with 9 bases between them. The CDR3 has 15 residues. The CDR3 DNA sequence: TGTGCCAGCAGCTTAGTCCACGCTTCTAATGAAAAACTGTTTTTT. This gives the protein CASSLVHASNEKLFF. The full variable domain, with the rest looked up from reference TRBV7-2 and TRBJ1-4, is GAGVSQSPSNKVTEKGKDVELRCDPISGHTALYWYRQSLGQGLEFLIYFQGNSAPDKSGLPSDRFSAERTGGSVSTLTIQRTQQEDSAVYLCASSLVHASNEKLFFGSGTQLSVL.

The chain recombines TRBV7-2 with TRBJ2-5, with D hard to call. V lost 5 bases to trimming and J lost 1 base, with 17 bases between them. The CDR3 is 16 amino acids. Per the germline V gene, CDR1 is SGHTA and CDR2 is FQGNSA. The DNA of the CDR3 is TGTGCCAGCAGCACCCGTCGGGCAGGCCTCCAAGAGACCCAGTACTTC. Translated: CASSTRRAGLQETQYF.

This clonotype was observed a few times. The genes are TRBV27 and TRBJ2-4; 7 positions match TRBD2. Looked up from germline, CDR1 is MNHEY and CDR2 is SMNVEV (reference sequence). V shed 4 bases and J 4 bases; nucleotides not matched to a gene: 22. The CDR3 runs to 20 residues. The CDR3 reads CASSSLRRAGTLGGKNIQYF. CDR3 sequence (DNA): TGTGCCAGCAGTTCCCTCCGGCGAGCGGGAACCCTGGGGGGAAAAAACATTCAGTACTTC.

The chain employs TRBV5-1 and TRBJ2-7, with TRBD1 as a possible D gene (6 bases). Germline CDR1 reads SGHRS; CDR2 reads YFSETQ. Between the trimmed V and J ends, which lost 0 bases and 2 bases, there was a span of 9 bases. This CDR3 has 14 amino acids. As DNA, the CDR3 is TGCGCCAGCAGCTTGGCAGGGGCAGCCTACGAGCAGTACTTC. Protein: CASSLAGAAYEQYF.

This clonotype was seen only once. This chain joins TRBV28 and TRBJ1-1; TRBD1 might be the D (5 bases). Per germline, CDR1 MDHEN and CDR2 SYDVKM. Trimming pared 4 bases from V and 4 bases from J, leaving 10 bases between. This CDR3 comprises 13 residues. This chain's CDR3 is CASSSGMGTEAFF. The CDR3 DNA is TGTGCCAGCAGTTCAGGGATGGGCACTGAAGCTTTCTTT.

This clonotype turned up a few times. V and J are TRBV6-2 or TRBV6-3 and TRBJ2-6; the D gene is possibly TRBD1 (6 bases). Germline V lookup: CDR1 MNHEY, CDR2 SVGEGT. The V end was cut by 0 bases, the J end by 0 bases, with 15 bases between. CDR3 size: 19 residues. This CDR3 is CASSYSGRGTISGANVLTF. As DNA, the CDR3 is TGTGCCAGCAGTTACTCTGGCAGGGGAACAATCTCTGGGGCCAACGTCCTGACTTTC.

This sequence joins TRBV28 and TRBJ1-1, with 7 bases aligning to TRBD1. This CDR3 has 17 amino acids. After removal of 4 bases from V and 4 bases from J, the junction contained 15 bases not matched to a gene. Germline V gives CDR1 MDHEN, CDR2 SYDVKM. The CDR3 coding sequence is TGTGCCAGCAGTTCCCCCGATTTAGGGGGCGGCCGCACTGAAGCTTTCTTT. It yields the protein CASSSPDLGGGRTEAFF.

The gene calls are TRBV12-3 or TRBV12-4 and TRBJ2-2; D gene ambiguous. Trimming shortened V by 3 bases and J by 2 bases, and 4 bases separated the two germline ends. The CDR3 consists of 13 residues. As DNA, the CDR3 is TGTGCCAGCAGTTTGCAAAACACCGGGGAGCTGTTTTTT. This encodes CASSLQNTGELFF.

This clonotype showed up many times. The chain combines TRBV20-1 with TRBJ2-7; tentatively, D is TRBD1 or TRBD2 (5 bases each). CDR1 is DFQATT and CDR2 is SNEGSKA in the germline V gene (reference sequence). The CDR3 spans 13 residues. V was shortened by 6 bases and J by 0 bases, with 12 bases between the two germline ends. CDR3 coding DNA: TGCAGTGCCGCCCGGGACGTCTCCTACGAGCAGTACTTC. Its protein product is CSAARDVSYEQYF.

This clonotype was recorded a few times. This chain connects TRBV20-1 to TRBJ2-1; D remains unclear. Germline V gene lookup returns CDR1 DFQATT and CDR2 SNEGSKA (reference sequence). Deletions cut 1 base from V and 2 bases from J, with 12 bases between. The CDR3 runs to 15 residues. The CDR3 loop reads CSARVSISPYNEQFF. The CDR3 coding sequence is TGCAGTGCTAGAGTAAGCATATCCCCCTACAATGAGCAGTTCTTC.

The chain links TRBV2 to TRBJ2-7; D is unclear. The germline V gene has CDR1 SNHLY and CDR2 FYNNEI. CDR3 length: 13 residues. Trimming stripped 5 bases from V and 6 bases from J, with 14 bases between. CDR3 region: CASSLEDFGEQYF. The CDR3 DNA is TGTGCCAGCAGTTTGGAAGACTTCGGCGAGCAGTACTTC.

The chain recombines TRBV7-2 with TRBJ2-5, with D hard to call. Germline V gene lookup returns CDR1 SGHTA and CDR2 FQGNSA. Trimming removed 5 bases at V and 1 base at J, with 14 bases between. The CDR3 has 15 amino acids. Written as DNA, the CDR3 is TGTGCCAGCAGCGCCACTGTCGGTCCCCAAGAGACCCAGTACTTC. This codes for CASSATVGPQETQYF. Full variable domain (rest looked up from reference TRBV7-2 and TRBJ2-5): GAGVSQSPSNKVTEKGKDVELRCDPISGHTALYWYRQSLGQGLEFLIYFQGNSAPDKSGLPSDRFSAERTGGSVSTLTIQRTQQEDSAVYLCASSATVGPQETQYFGPGTRLLVL.

CDR3 sequence reads: CASSYSLVVSEQYF. In DNA, the CDR3 is TGTGCCAGCAGTTACTCTCTAGTGGTGAGTGAGCAGTACTTC. The rearrangement links TRBV6-2 or TRBV6-3 to TRBJ2-7; no clear D gene. The CDR3 runs to 14 residues. V lost 0 bases and J 7 bases, leaving 13 bases between the germline ends. In germline, CDR1 is MNHEY, CDR2 SVGEGT.

This clonotype was seen at least ten times. V and J are TRBV4-2 and TRBJ2-5; D not certain. Trimming stripped 0 bases from V and 4 bases from J, with 9 bases between. Germline values: CDR1 LGHNA, CDR2 YNFKEQ. The CDR3 is made up of 14 amino acids. Here the CDR3 reads CASSQENTGETQYF. The CDR3 DNA sequence: TGTGCCAGCAGCCAAGAAAATACGGGAGAGACCCAGTACTTC.

V gene TRBV20-1 combines with J gene TRBJ2-3, with D tentatively TRBD1 (6 bases). The germline V and J ends were trimmed by 5 bases and 0 bases, with 12 bases remaining between them. Germline CDR1 reads DFQATT; CDR2 reads SNEGSKA (reference sequence). This CDR3 is built from 14 residues. CDR3 in DNA: TGCAGTGCTTCGAATGGACAGAGCACAGATACGCAGTATTTT. This codes for CSASNGQSTDTQYF.

This rearrangement joins TRBV10-1 to TRBJ1-1; D possibly corresponds to TRBD1 (5 bases). This CDR3 is 14 amino acids long. Trimming pared 0 bases from V and 4 bases from J, leaving 9 bases between. Germline CDR1 and CDR2: WNHNN and SYGVQD (reference sequence). In nucleotides, the CDR3 is TGCGCCAGCAGTGAGTCGGATGGGACCACTGAAGCTTTCTTT. It encodes CASSESDGTTEAFF.

The genes are TRBV28 and TRBJ2-1; 8 positions agree with TRBD2. The V gene end was trimmed by 5 bases and the J gene end by 7 bases; junction bases not matched to a gene: 13. Germline values: CDR1 MDHEN, CDR2 SYDVKM. The length of the CDR3 is 16 residues. CDR3 coding DNA: TGTGCCAGCAGTCCCCCGGGAGCGGGGGCCATTAATGAGCAGTTCTTC. It specifies CASSPPGAGAINEQFF. The variable domain in full, with the rest retrieved from reference TRBV28 and TRBJ2-1, is DVKVTQSSRYLVKRTGEKVFLECVQDMDHENMFWYRQDPGLGLRLIYFSYDVKMKEKGDIPEGYSVSREKKERFSLILESASTNQTSMYLCASSPPGAGAINEQFFGPGTRLTVL.

This clonotype was seen a handful of times. J is TRBJ2-4 and V is TRBV6-5; 8 positions match TRBD1. The J call could be wrong; TRBJ2-7 is a better fit for the DNA end. The CDR3 consists of 14 residues. Per the germline V gene, CDR1 is MNHEY and CDR2 is SVGAGI. The CDR3 nucleotides read TGTGCCAGCAGACCTCCGGACAGGGTCCACGAGCAGTACTTC. Protein product: CASRPPDRVHEQYF.

The chain joins TRBV4-2 to TRBJ2-2; no reliable D call. CDR1 is LGHNA and CDR2 is YNFKEQ in the germline V gene. CDR3 size: 16 residues. V was trimmed by 5 bases and J by 1 base, leaving 14 bases between them. CDR3 DNA sequence: TGTGCCAGCAGCGGTAGCAGCTACTTGAACACCGGGGAGCTGTTTTTT. The encoded protein is CASSGSSYLNTGELFF.

The rearrangement links TRBV20-1 to TRBJ2-5, with 8 bases that match TRBD2. The tail of the sequence fits TRBJ2-7 better, so the J call may be wrong. Germline CDR1 and CDR2: DFQATT and SNEGSKA (reference sequence). The CDR3 is 13 amino acids. The CDR3 loop is CSAQRGGTTEQYF. Written as DNA, the CDR3 is TGCAGTGCCCAACGGGGGGGGACAACCGAGCAGTACTTC.

A word on this clonotype: The junction differs from germline at one of its ends, possibly a read error. The CDR3 protein is CTSTPGPPKNTEAFF. As DNA, the CDR3 is TGTACCAGCACCCCAGGGCCTCCGAAGAACACTGAAGCTTTCTTT. The chain joins TRBV12-3 or TRBV12-4 to TRBJ1-1, with a tentative D call TRBD1 (5 bases). The CDR3 sequence is 15 residues long.

The J gene is TRBJ2-1, the V gene TRBV4-1, with a possible D match to TRBD1 (6 bases). The CDR3 loop spans 15 amino acids. V was trimmed by 4 bases and J by 13 bases, leaving 23 bases between them. Germline loops: CDR1 MGHRA, CDR2 YSYEKL. DNA for the CDR3: TGCGCCAGCAGCCGGCAGCCGACAGGTTCCGAGACCCAGTTCTTC. Translation gives CASSRQPTGSETQFF.

The rearrangement uses TRBV2 and TRBJ2-7; D is possibly TRBD2 (6 bases). V was clipped by 0 bases and J by 5 bases, with 20 bases between them. CDR1 SNHLY and CDR2 FYNNEI come from the germline V gene. CDR3 length equals 17 residues. CDR3 DNA: TGTGCCAGCAGTGAAGCGAGCACTAGCCGGGTTCTCCACGAGCAGTACTTC. This gives the protein CASSEASTSRVLHEQYF.

As for this clonotype: A much more abundant neighbour one base away suggests this may be a read error. The chain joins TRBV20-1 to TRBJ2-3, with D perhaps given as TRBD1 or TRBD2 (5 bases each). This CDR3 is built from 15 residues. CDR1 is DFQATT, CDR2 SNEGSKA, per germline (reference sequence). The CDR3 DNA reads as TGCAGTGCTAGAGCTTTCGGGGCTAGCACAGATGCGCAGTATTTT. Its protein is CSARAFGASTDAQYF.

Many counts were recorded for this clonotype. The J gene is TRBJ2-5, the V gene TRBV5-1; 9 nucleotides align to TRBD1. The CDR3 covers 14 residues. CDR1 is SGHRS and CDR2 is YFSETQ in the germline V gene. V shed 3 bases and J 5 bases; nucleotides not matched to a gene: 5. CDR3 sequence: CASSSGQGRETQYF. DNA of the CDR3: TGCGCCAGCAGCTCCGGACAGGGGAGGGAGACCCAGTACTTC.